Listed below are T cell receptor beta chains from one sample, sequenced in a study of regulatory T cells in long-lasting Graves disease. TCRdb fed the multiplex PCR reads into MiXCR, producing one record per CDR3 protein. The sample shows some 370,000 distinct CDR3 sequences, 12% of them seen only once. The data also belong to a second study, concerning T cells in Graves' hyperthyroidism and ophthalmopathy.

The sample consisted of peripheral blood mononuclear cells (PBMCs), taken at new diagnosis, from a patient treated with antithyroid drugs. The receptors stem from a woman in her late teens or twenties with Graves disease. Each CDR3 is given with its conserved first and last residue. The order of the fields is V gene, J gene, D gene, CDR3 length, clone size, CDR3 protein, CDR3 DNA. A D gene is named only where the DNA matches it firmly. Clone size, where shown, is once, few, many, or a class for clones that have expanded.

V: TRBV20-1
J: TRBJ1-6
D: NA
length: 18
size: NA
CDR3: CSAREVRGRVVGSSPLHF
DNA: TGCAGTGCTAGAGAGGTCAGAGGACGTGTCGTAGGATCGTCACCCCTCCACTTT

V: TRBV12-3/TRBV12-4
J: TRBJ1-1
D: NA
length: 17
size: many
CDR3: CASSPFEGWYESVVAFF
DNA: TGTGCCAGCAGCCCTTTCGAGGGGTGGTATGAATCGGTGGTAGCTTTCTTT

V: TRBV27
J: TRBJ2-1
D: NA
length: 15
size: many
CDR3: CASSLDPNSYNEQFF
DNA: TGTGCCAGCAGTCTCGACCCTAACTCCTACAATGAGCAGTTCTTC

V: TRBV29-1
J: TRBJ1-3
D: NA
length: 15
size: NA
CDR3: CSVKRTGTTGNTIYF
DNA: TGCAGCGTGAAACGAACCGGGACAACTGGAAACACCATATATTTT

V: TRBV6-2/TRBV6-3
J: TRBJ2-2
D: NA
length: 16
size: NA
CDR3: CASSSIGGSNTGELFF
DNA: TGTGCCAGCAGTTCGATAGGGGGGTCGAACACCGGGGAGCTGTTTTTT

V: TRBV28
J: TRBJ2-2
D: NA
length: 15
size: many
CDR3: CASSLWGPTTGELFF
DNA: TGTGCCAGCAGTTTATGGGGACCGACCACCGGGGAGCTGTTTTTT

V: TRBV5-4
J: TRBJ2-7
D: TRBD1
length: 16
size: many
CDR3: CASSRTPGQSSYEQYF
DNA: TGTGCCAGCAGCAGGACCCCGGGACAGAGCTCCTACGAGCAGTACTTC

V: TRBV27
J: TRBJ1-6
D: NA
length: 15
size: few
CDR3: CASSFVQGGGSPLHF
DNA: TGTGCCAGCAGTTTCGTACAGGGTGGAGGTTCACCCCTCCACTTT

V: TRBV4-3
J: TRBJ1-2
D: NA
length: 15
size: few
CDR3: CASSQEWGRAYGYTF
DNA: TGCGCCAGCAGCCAAGAGTGGGGCAGGGCCTATGGCTACACCTTC

V: TRBV7-9
J: TRBJ2-1
D: TRBD1
length: 16
size: few
CDR3: CASSLYRTGAYNEQFF
DNA: TGTGCCAGCAGCTTATACCGGACAGGGGCCTACAATGAGCAGTTCTTC

V: TRBV7-9
J: TRBJ1-3
D: NA
length: 16
size: NA
CDR3: CASSLAQPYSGNTIYF
DNA: TGTGCCAGCAGCTTAGCGCAGCCTTACTCTGGAAACACCATATATTTT

V: TRBV15
J: TRBJ2-2
D: NA
length: 16
size: many
CDR3: CATPHRDFANTGELFF
DNA: TGTGCCACCCCTCACCGGGACTTCGCGAACACCGGGGAGCTGTTTTTT

V: TRBV6-1
J: TRBJ2-5
D: NA
length: 11
size: few
CDR3: CASRNRVTQYF
DNA: TGTGCCAGCAGGAACAGAGTGACCCAGTACTTC

V: TRBV7-8
J: TRBJ2-3
D: TRBD2
length: 16
size: many
CDR3: CASSLVAGGRTDTQYF
DNA: TGTGCCAGCAGCTTAGTGGCGGGAGGCCGCACAGATACGCAGTATTTT

V: TRBV12-3/TRBV12-4
J: TRBJ2-7
D: TRBD2
length: 13
size: many
CDR3: CASSPSGTYEQYF
DNA: TGTGCCAGCAGCCCTAGCGGGACCTACGAGCAGTACTTC

V: TRBV12-3/TRBV12-4
J: TRBJ2-2
D: NA
length: 14
size: many
CDR3: CASSLVRERRELFF
DNA: TGTGCCAGCAGTTTAGTACGGGAGCGGAGGGAGCTGTTTTTT

V: TRBV11-2
J: TRBJ2-7
D: NA
length: 15
size: many
CDR3: CASSLANRGRDEQYF
DNA: TGTGCCAGCAGCTTAGCTAATCGGGGCAGGGACGAGCAGTACTTC

V: TRBV19
J: TRBJ2-3
D: NA
length: 16
size: many
CDR3: CASSIRGEARTDTQYF
DNA: TGTGCCAGTAGTATAAGGGGGGAAGCTCGCACAGATACGCAGTATTTT

V: TRBV6-2/TRBV6-3
J: TRBJ2-7
D: TRBD1
length: 14
size: few
CDR3: CASGTGQGADEQYF
DNA: TGTGCCAGCGGCACCGGGCAGGGGGCGGACGAGCAGTACTTC

V: TRBV5-4
J: TRBJ2-5
D: NA
length: 15
size: NA
CDR3: CASSPTQHPSETQYF
DNA: TGTGCCAGCAGCCCTACCCAACACCCAAGCGAGACCCAGTACTTC

V: TRBV7-2
J: TRBJ2-7
D: TRBD2
length: 16
size: NA
CDR3: CASRGTSGFSSYEQYF
DNA: TGTGCCAGCAGGGGTACTAGCGGGTTTAGCTCCTACGAGCAGTACTTC

V: TRBV11-3
J: TRBJ1-1
D: TRBD1
length: 13
size: many
CDR3: CASSWRGHTEAFF
DNA: TGTGCCAGCAGCTGGAGGGGGCACACTGAAGCTTTCTTT

V: TRBV7-2
J: TRBJ1-2
D: NA
length: 17
size: many
CDR3: CASSLIPGARTQYGYTF
DNA: TGTGCCAGCAGCTTAATTCCCGGTGCCAGGACCCAATATGGCTACACCTTC

V: TRBV6-2/TRBV6-3
J: TRBJ2-1
D: TRBD2
length: 20
size: NA
CDR3: CASSYSQRGGISAYNNEQFF
DNA: TGTGCCAGCAGTTACTCCCAGCGGGGGGGAATAAGCGCTTACAACAATGAGCAGTTCTTC